Following are 23 T cell receptor beta chains from one sample sequenced in a study of blood T cell repertoires in COVID-19 (dated by TCRdb to 2018 to 2021). The library was generated by the immunoSEQ multiplex PCR assay. TCRdb stores this immuneACCESS table with in-frame sequences only. Part of the clones is absent; in the studies checked, under half of the shortfall reflects unresolved V genes, and no reason is known for the rest. A total of some 230,000 clones appear in this sample, roughly 88% of them only once. Together, the top ten hold approximately 2% of the sample. Sequencing input: peripheral blood. Source of these receptors: a man aged 25-45 years who had recovered from COVID-19.

This chain joins TRBV7-7 and TRBJ2-3, with 8 bases identical to TRBD1. This CDR3 has 18 amino acids. The trim removed 1 base at V and 3 bases at J, leaving 12 bases unmatched. Germline V gene lookup returns CDR1 SSHAT and CDR2 FNYEAQ (reference sequence). CDR3 region: CASSLGPQGASGTDTQYF. The DNA for the CDR3 is TGTGCCAGCAGCTTAGGTCCGCAGGGGGCAAGTGGGACAGATACGCAGTATTTT.

The chain joins TRBV5-1 to TRBJ1-4; a weak D match, TRBD1 (5 bases). The V gene lost 2 bases and the J gene lost 2 bases, with 7 bases spanning the gap. The germline CDR1 and CDR2 sequences are SGHRS and YFSETQ. The CDR3 totals 14 residues. CDR3: CASSFDSTNEKLFF. The CDR3 DNA sequence: TGCGCCAGCAGCTTCGACAGCACTAATGAAAAACTGTTTTTT.

The V gene is TRBV27, the J gene TRBJ2-7, with a tentative D call TRBD1 (5 bases). Trimming removed 2 bases at V and 6 bases at J, with 14 bases between. This CDR3 is built from 14 residues. From germline, CDR1 is MNHEY and CDR2 SMNVEV (reference sequence). CDR3 region: CASSLGQGYSEQYF. CDR3 in DNA: TGTGCCAGCAGTTTAGGGCAGGGTTACAGCGAGCAGTACTTC.

There are a few counts of this clone. This chain joins TRBV20-1 and TRBJ1-5; unclear D gene. Germline values: CDR1 DFQATT, CDR2 SNEGSKA (reference sequence). V lost 5 bases, J lost 3 bases, and 5 bases lay in between. The CDR3 covers 11 residues. The DNA of the CDR3 is TGCAGTGCTTTATACAATCAGCCCCAGCATTTT. As protein: CSALYNQPQHF.

J is TRBJ2-5 and V is TRBV5-4; 8 bases map to TRBD1. Germline CDR1 SGHNT, CDR2 YYREEE (reference sequence). This CDR3 region has 15 residues. Trimming removed 1 base from V and 4 bases from J; junction bases left unmatched: 6. CDR3 bases: TGTGCCAGCAGCTTGTTGTCCGGGACAGGAGAGACCCAGTACTTC. It is translated as CASSLLSGTGETQYF.

The V gene is TRBV4-1, the J gene TRBJ1-3; D gene ambiguous. Germline CDR1 MGHRA, CDR2 YSYEKL. This CDR3 region has 14 residues. Between the trimmed V and J ends, which lost 8 bases and 0 bases, there was a span of 11 bases. The CDR3 loop reads CASLSASSGNTIYF. For the CDR3, the DNA is TGCGCCAGCCTAAGCGCGAGCTCTGGAAACACCATATATTTT.

CDR3 sequence reads: CASSPPVRTYGYTF. CDR3 DNA: TGTGCCAGCTCACCACCTGTCAGAACCTATGGCTACACCTTC. The chain employs TRBV18 and TRBJ1-2, with D hard to call. This CDR3 is 14 amino acids long. Germline loops: CDR1 KGHSH, CDR2 LQKENI. Between the trimmed V and J ends, which lost 0 bases and 4 bases, there was a span of 9 bases.

This chain uses TRBV27 with TRBJ2-5; D is ambiguous. The ends were cut back, 5 bases at V and 1 base at J, with 8 bases in the middle. The length of the CDR3 is 13 residues. Germline V gene lookup returns CDR1 MNHEY and CDR2 SMNVEV (reference sequence). The CDR3 region has the DNA TGTGCCAGCAGTAGGAGCTTCCAAGAGACCCAGTACTTC. Translation: CASSRSFQETQYF.

This chain joins TRBV5-1 and TRBJ1-1; unclear D gene. Deletions cut 1 base from V and 5 bases from J, with 12 bases between. This CDR3 is 14 amino acids long. Germline V lookup: CDR1 SGHRS, CDR2 YFSETQ. The CDR3 DNA reads as TGCGCCAGCAGCTTGTACTCCTCCAGGACTGAAGCTTTCTTT. This sequence encodes CASSLYSSRTEAFF.

The chain is built from TRBV19 and TRBJ2-7; TRBD1 matches 7 bases. V shed 2 bases and J 7 bases; nucleotides not matched to a gene: 11. This CDR3 is 15 amino acids long. Per the germline V gene, CDR1 is LNHDA and CDR2 is SQIVND (reference sequence). CDR3 nucleotides: TGTGCCAGTAGTATAAGGACAGGCCTCAATAAGGAGCAGTACTTC. Amino acid sequence: CASSIRTGLNKEQYF.

As regards this clone: Sequence at one end of the junction differs from germline and may be a read error. J is TRBJ2-1 and V is TRBV18, with 9 bases lining up with TRBD1. The CDR3 is 14 residues long. Germline V gene lookup returns CDR1 KGHSH and CDR2 LQKENI. The CDR3 region has the DNA TGTGCCAGCTCAACCACAGGGACAGGGCTTGCAGGGATCTTC. Its translation is CASSTTGTGLAGIF.

The CDR3 spells CASSSKGERNQPQHF. CDR3 coding DNA: TGTGCCAGCAGTTCTAAGGGGGAGCGCAATCAGCCCCAGCATTTT. This chain uses TRBV6-5 with TRBJ1-5; D is possibly TRBD1 (6 bases). CDR3 length: 15 amino acids. Germline CDR1 and CDR2: MNHEY and SVGAGI. Trimming removed 4 bases at V and 2 bases at J, with 12 bases between.

The chain is built from TRBV14 and TRBJ1-2; D unresolved. CDR1 and CDR2 (germline): SGHDN, FVKESK. V was pared by 2 bases and J by 5 bases, with 15 bases between. The CDR3 runs to 15 residues. CDR3 sequence: CASSQPVGGVYGYTF. CDR3 nucleotides: TGTGCCAGCAGCCAACCGGTCGGCGGAGTTTATGGCTACACCTTC.

This sequence joins TRBV6-5 and TRBJ2-7; 7 bases align to TRBD1. The CDR3 is 15 amino acids. V gave up 7 bases and J gave up 5 bases; unmatched junction bases: 14. The germline CDR1 and CDR2 sequences are MNHEY and SVGAGI. The CDR3 region is CASTGTREGANEQYF. Here the CDR3 DNA reads TGTGCCAGCACCGGGACACGAGAGGGGGCAAACGAGCAGTACTTC.

The chain carries TRBV6-2 or TRBV6-3 and TRBJ2-4; D perhaps matches TRBD1 (6 bases). The V and J ends lost 2 bases and 0 bases respectively, with 14 bases between them. The CDR3 sequence is 17 residues long. Germline V CDR1 and CDR2: MNHEY, SVGEGT. The CDR3 sequence: CASSYPRGNEAKNIQYF. CDR3 bases: TGTGCCAGCAGTTACCCGAGGGGGAATGAAGCCAAAAACATTCAGTACTTC.

On this clone itself: A junction end diverges from the germline sequence, so it may reflect a read error. Different DNA sequences within this sample yield the same CDR3. CDR3 loop: CASSWTGGLEKLFF. The CDR3 DNA sequence: TGTGCCAGCAGCTGGACAGGGGGCTTGGAAAAACTGTTTTTT. This sequence joins TRBV5-1 and TRBJ1-4; TRBD1 agrees at 11 bases. The CDR3 has 14 residues. The germline gives CDR1 SGHRS, CDR2 YFSETQ.

This clone showed up just once. This sequence joins TRBV11-1 and TRBJ2-3; 8 bases agree with TRBD2. The CDR3 is 16 amino acids. Losses at the gene ends were 5 bases for V and 0 bases for J; bases not matched to a gene: 7. Looked up from germline, CDR1 is SGHAT and CDR2 is FQDESV (reference sequence). In DNA, the CDR3 is TGTGCCAGCAGCCCGATCGGGGGGGTGAGCACAGATACGCAGTATTTT. The encoded protein is CASSPIGGVSTDTQYF.

The CDR3 DNA sequence: TGTGCCAGCAGCTTGATCGGGACTAGCGGGTACGAGCAGTACTTC. Protein: CASSLIGTSGYEQYF. The chain joins TRBV5-6 to TRBJ2-7, with 12 nucleotides matching TRBD2. The CDR3 runs to 15 residues. CDR1 SGHDT and CDR2 YYEEEE come from the germline V gene. The trim removed 1 base at V and 4 bases at J, leaving 3 bases unmatched.

The chain couples TRBV29-1 to TRBJ1-2; TRBD1 is a possible D gene (5 bases). The CDR3 sequence is 12 residues long. From germline, CDR1 is SQVTM and CDR2 ANQGSEA. The V and J ends lost 3 bases and 8 bases respectively, with 13 bases between them. CDR3 sequence: CSVDSGGEGYTF. DNA for the CDR3: TGCAGCGTTGACTCTGGGGGGGAGGGCTACACCTTC.

The V call is TRBV7-2, the J call TRBJ1-6; a possible D gene is TRBD1 (6 bases). The CDR3 loop spans 14 amino acids. V gave up 0 bases and J gave up 13 bases, with 13 bases separating them. The germline V gene encodes CDR1 SGHTA and CDR2 FQGNSA. CDR3 amino acids: CASSLAGGTTPLHF. The CDR3 DNA reads as TGTGCCAGCAGCTTAGCAGGGGGGACTACGCCCCTCCACTTT.

The chain is built from TRBV19 and TRBJ2-2; 7 bases map to TRBD1. Trimming cost V 3 bases and J 3 bases; bases outside gene matches: 7. This CDR3 region has 16 residues. CDR1 is LNHDA and CDR2 is SQIVND in the germline V gene (reference sequence). The CDR3 DNA follows: TGTGCCAGTAGTATCGTTGGACAGGCAGACACCGGGGAGCTGTTTTTT. Its protein is CASSIVGQADTGELFF.

The chain uses TRBV7-9 and TRBJ2-7, with TRBD1 as a possible D gene (6 bases). The germline V and J ends were trimmed by 5 bases and 3 bases, with 14 bases remaining between them. This CDR3 contains 14 residues. Germline V CDR1 and CDR2: SEHNR, FQNEAQ (reference sequence). This CDR3 reads CASSRTAIFYEQYF. Written as DNA, the CDR3 is TGTGCCAGCAGCCGGACAGCTATTTTCTACGAGCAGTACTTC.

This clone was counted a single time. The chain joins TRBV12-3 or TRBV12-4 to TRBJ1-1; possibly TRBD1 for D (5 bases). There are 12 residues in the CDR3. V lost 7 bases to trimming and J lost 5 bases, with 11 bases between them. The CDR3 region has the DNA TGTGCCAGCACGCGGGGGGGGACTGAAGCTTTCTTT. Its translation: CASTRGGTEAFF.